The 27 T cell receptor beta chains below were found in one sample sequenced in a study of OX40 agonist ivuxolimab in advanced cancers. Sequencing used immunoSEQ multiplex PCR; TCRdb keeps in-frame clones, though not all of them. This sample has roughly 48,000 clones, with 75% to 80% found just once. Sequences were derived from CD4+ or CD8+ T cells sorted from blood, sampled in a trial of the OX40 agonist ivuxolimab. The receptor source for this set is an adult with an advanced solid tumor such as melanoma, head and neck, liver or kidney cancer.

This chain uses TRBV19 with TRBJ2-1; D uncertain. The CDR3 length is 15 residues. Per germline, CDR1 LNHDA and CDR2 SQIVND (reference sequence). With 3 bases removed from V and 0 bases from J, the gap between germline ends came to 9 bases. The CDR3 region is CASSISLHSYNEQFF. The CDR3 DNA reads TGTGCCAGTAGTATCTCGCTCCACTCCTACAATGAGCAGTTCTTC.

The chain is built from TRBV6-6 and TRBJ1-5; D gene unclear. Trimming pared 6 bases from V and 7 bases from J, leaving 13 bases between. CDR3 length: 13 amino acids. Germline V gene data show CDR1 as MNHNY and CDR2 as SVGAGI (reference sequence). The CDR3 protein is CASSNGPFQPQHF. CDR3 sequence (DNA): TGTGCCAGCAGCAACGGGCCATTCCAGCCCCAGCATTTT.

This clone was seen a few times. The chain joins TRBV11-3 to TRBJ1-2; 8 bases match TRBD1. The junction had 7 bases not matched to a gene; V was cut back by 1 base and J by 0 bases. Looked up from germline, CDR1 is SGHNT and CDR2 is YENEEA. CDR3 length equals 17 residues. The CDR3 here is CASSLVQQGEPNYGYTF. For the CDR3, the DNA is TGTGCCAGCAGCTTAGTGCAACAGGGGGAACCTAACTATGGCTACACCTTC. Using reference TRBV11-3 and TRBJ1-2 for the parts outside the CDR3, the full variable domain is EAGVVQSPRYKIIEKKQPVAFWCNPISGHNTLYWYLQNLGQGPELLIRYENEEAVDDSQLPKDRFSAERLKGVDSTLKIQPAELGDSAVYLCASSLVQQGEPNYGYTFGSGTRLTVV.

In its sample, this clone was seen many times. The chain carries TRBV11-2 and TRBJ1-3; D is unclear. The CDR3 contains 15 residues. V was pared by 6 bases and J by 0 bases, with 12 bases between. Germline V CDR1 and CDR2: SGHAT, FQNNGV. The CDR3 coding sequence is TGTGCCAGCAGTCAACAGTCGACCTCTGGAAACACCATATATTTT. This translates into CASSQQSTSGNTIYF.

The chain uses TRBV12-1 and TRBJ2-1; TRBD2, the table's D call, was not compared with the DNA. TRBV12-1 is listed as a pseudogene. CDR3 length: 17 residues. CDR3 loop: CASSFALAGVQDNEQFF. The CDR3 DNA reads as TGTGCCAGCAGCTTTGCTCTAGCGGGAGTTCAGGACAATGAGCAGTTCTTC.

Only a few counts were recorded for this clone. The chain couples TRBV7-2 to TRBJ2-7; D may be TRBD2 (6 bases). The germline CDR1 and CDR2 sequences are SGHTA and FQGNSA. The CDR3 is made up of 14 amino acids. V shed 3 bases and J shed 3 bases, with 12 bases lying between them. The CDR3 is CASSFPGLGYEQYF. In DNA form, the CDR3 reads TGTGCCAGCAGCTTTCCGGGACTCGGCTACGAGCAGTACTTC.

The chain combines TRBV12-5 with TRBJ2-4; TRBD2 matches 8 bases. J was trimmed by 6 bases and V by 2 bases; bases with no gene match: 9. The CDR3 totals 16 residues. Looked up from germline, CDR1 is LGHNT and CDR2 is FRNRAP. CDR3 sequence: CASGLSLAGLGNIQYF. Written as DNA, the CDR3 is TGTGCTAGTGGTTTGAGTCTTGCGGGACTAGGAAACATTCAGTACTTC. Variable domain in full (rest from reference TRBV12-5 and TRBJ2-4): DARVTQTPRHKVTEMGQEVTMRCQPILGHNTVFWYRQTMMQGLELLAYFRNRAPLDDSGMPKDRFSAEMPDATLATLKIQPSEPRDSAVYFCASGLSLAGLGNIQYFGAGTRLSVL.

This clone was seen only a few times. V and J are TRBV7-8 and TRBJ2-2, with TRBD1 identical over 8 bases. Trimming took 2 bases from V and 5 from J; bases not matched to a gene: 7. From germline, CDR1 is SGHVS and CDR2 FQNEAQ. The CDR3 length is 16 residues. The CDR3 is CASSLQGGQDTGELFF. The CDR3 nucleotides are TGTGCCAGCAGCTTACAGGGGGGACAGGATACCGGGGAGCTGTTTTTT. Based on the CDR3 plus reference TRBV7-8 and TRBJ2-2, the full variable domain is GAGVSQSPRYKVAKRGQDVALRCDPISGHVSLFWYQQALGQGPEFLTYFQNEAQLDKSGLPSDRFFAERPEGSVSTLKIQRTQQEDSAVYLCASSLQGGQDTGELFFGEGSRLTVL.

The chain employs TRBV5-4 and TRBJ1-4; no reliable D call. In germline, CDR1 is SGHNT, CDR2 YYREEE (reference sequence). CDR3 length: 13 amino acids. V lost 3 bases, J lost 4 bases, and 7 bases lay in between. CDR3 in amino acids: CASSSEFNEKLFF. In nucleotides, the CDR3 is TGTGCCAGCAGCTCGGAGTTTAATGAAAAACTGTTTTTT.

This chain joins TRBV7-2 and TRBJ2-3, with D possibly TRBD2 on 6 matching bases. V lost 2 bases and J lost 5, with 11 bases in between. Germline V CDR1 and CDR2: SGHTA, FQGNSA. The CDR3 is 14 residues long. This CDR3 is CASSLTGVGDTQYF. CDR3 sequence (DNA): TGTGCCAGCAGCTTAACGGGAGTTGGAGATACGCAGTATTTT.

This clone showed up just once. This chain links TRBV6-5 with TRBJ2-5; D ambiguous. The J call may be mistaken, given a closer DNA end match to TRBJ2-7. This CDR3 has 14 residues. In germline, CDR1 is MNHEY, CDR2 SVGAGI. Written as DNA, the CDR3 is TGTGCCAGCACTAGTCGGCTAGACACCTACGAGCAGTACTTC. It encodes CASTSRLDTYEQYF.

A few counts support this clone. The J gene is TRBJ1-5, the V gene TRBV6-5; D is undetermined. V was cut by 0 bases and J by 7 bases, with 13 bases left in between. Germline CDR1 and CDR2: MNHEY and SVGAGI. The CDR3 runs 15 residues. The CDR3 loop is CASSYSRGHGQPQHF. The CDR3, as DNA: TGTGCCAGCAGTTACTCGCGGGGTCATGGGCAGCCCCAGCATTTT.

This clone showed up just once. The rearrangement joins TRBV11-3 to TRBJ1-1; D call uncertain. V was pared by 2 bases and J by 1 base, with 5 bases between. This CDR3 comprises 13 residues. From germline, CDR1 is SGHNT and CDR2 YENEEA. The CDR3 DNA is TGTGCCAGCAGCTTATACAAGAACACTGAAGCTTTCTTT. Protein: CASSLYKNTEAFF.

This clone was counted a single time. V is TRBV6-5 and J is TRBJ2-7; 13 positions match TRBD2. Germline V lookup: CDR1 MNHEY, CDR2 SVGAGI. The CDR3 length is 16 residues. V lost 4 bases, J lost 2 bases, and 5 bases stayed unmatched. The CDR3 DNA reads as TGTGCCAGCAGTTTTGGGACTAGCGGGGAGCCCTACGAGCAGTACTTC. Its translation is CASSFGTSGEPYEQYF.

This clone turned up a few times. The CDR3 spells CASSDIRGDTEAFF. The CDR3 DNA is TGTGCCAGCAGTGATATTCGGGGGGATACTGAAGCTTTCTTT. J is TRBJ1-1 and V is TRBV2; D possibly corresponds to TRBD1 (5 bases). Germline V gene lookup returns CDR1 SNHLY and CDR2 FYNNEI. The CDR3 contains 14 residues. V lost 3 bases to trimming and J lost 5 bases, with 13 bases between them.

The chain's CDR3 is CASSLPIRLAGGRNEQFF. The CDR3 nucleotides are TGTGCCAGCAGCCTACCAATAAGACTAGCGGGAGGGAGGAATGAGCAGTTCTTC. V is TRBV7-9 and J is TRBJ2-1, with 14 bases aligning to TRBD2. The CDR3 has 18 amino acids. The J segment lost 7 bases and the V segment lost 5 bases, leaving 13 bases of the junction unmatched. Germline-derived CDR1 and CDR2 are SEHNR and FQNEAQ (reference sequence).

The chain joins TRBV6-6 to TRBJ2-7; TRBD2 aligns across 10 bases. Trimming took 10 bases from V and 3 from J; bases not matched to a gene: 3. Germline V lookup: CDR1 MNHNY, CDR2 SVGAGI (reference sequence). CDR3 size: 12 residues. Written as DNA, the CDR3 is TGTGCCACCCGGACTAGCGGCTACGAGCAGTACTTC. Translated: CATRTSGYEQYF.

The rearrangement uses TRBV27 and TRBJ2-3; 13 bases fit TRBD2. The V gene's germline CDR1 is MNHEY and CDR2 SMNVEV (reference sequence). With 5 bases clipped from V and 3 bases from J, the junction kept 5 bases outside the gene matches. This CDR3 has 16 amino acids. This CDR3 reads CASSIGLAGATDTQYF. The CDR3 DNA reads as TGTGCCAGCAGTATTGGACTAGCGGGAGCGACAGATACGCAGTATTTT.

V gene TRBV19 combines with J gene TRBJ2-6; TRBD2 is a possible D gene (6 bases). This CDR3 contains 17 residues. Per the germline V gene, CDR1 is LNHDA and CDR2 is SQIVND (reference sequence). Trimming took off 7 bases at V and 0 bases at J, with 16 bases between the two ends. CDR3 protein: CASTSGTGASGANVLTF. DNA of the CDR3: TGTGCCAGTACCTCCGGGACGGGAGCCTCTGGGGCCAACGTCCTGACTTTC. Together with reference TRBV19 and TRBJ2-6, the CDR3 gives the full variable domain: DGGITQSPKYLFRKEGQNVTLSCEQNLNHDAMYWYRQDPGQGLRLIYYSQIVNDFQKGDIAEGYSVSREKKESFPLTVTSAQKNPTAFYLCASTSGTGASGANVLTFGAGSRLTVL.

The rearrangement uses TRBV7-8 and TRBJ1-5; maybe TRBD1 (5 bases). CDR1 and CDR2 (germline): SGHVS, FQNEAQ. This CDR3 has 13 amino acids. Trimming left V 3 bases short and J 7 bases short, with 10 bases between. The CDR3 sequence is CASSLEEGQPQHF. The CDR3 bases are TGTGCCAGCAGCTTGGAGGAGGGGCAGCCCCAGCATTTT.

The genes are TRBV5-1 and TRBJ2-5; TRBD1 matches 11 bases. The CDR3 covers 15 residues. Germline assignment: CDR1 SGHRS and CDR2 YFSETQ. Trimming at V came to 4 bases and at J to 1 base, leaving 3 bases not matched to a gene. In DNA, the CDR3 is TGCGCCAGCAGCATAGGACAGGGGGCCCAAGAGACCCAGTACTTC. The encoded protein is CASSIGQGAQETQYF.

This chain connects TRBV6-6 to TRBJ2-1; either TRBD1 or TRBD2 may fit D (5 bases each). This CDR3 region has 16 residues. Germline lookup yields CDR1 MNHNY and CDR2 SVGAGI (reference sequence). Trimming removed 0 bases from V and 8 bases from J, with 17 bases in between. CDR3 bases: TGTGCCAGCAGTTACTCCGGGACGAATCCTTCCGATGAGCAGTTCTTC. Translating gives CASSYSGTNPSDEQFF.

The chain recombines TRBV7-9 with TRBJ2-4; possibly TRBD1 for D (5 bases). The CDR3 contains 14 residues. V was trimmed by 4 bases and J by 8 bases, leaving 15 bases between them. The V gene's germline CDR1 is SEHNR and CDR2 FQNEAQ (reference sequence). The CDR3 spells CASSSRQGFDIQYF. The CDR3 DNA sequence: TGTGCCAGCAGCTCCCGGCAGGGTTTCGACATTCAGTACTTC.

V gene TRBV5-4 combines with J gene TRBJ2-2, with 8 bases that match TRBD2. The CDR3 totals 14 residues. Germline V gene lookup returns CDR1 SGHNT and CDR2 YYREEE (reference sequence). CDR3 sequence (DNA): TGTGGGTTGGGAGCGGGAGAGGACACCGGGGAGCTGTTTTTT. It yields the protein CGLGAGEDTGELFF.

The DNA for the CDR3 is TGCGCCAGCAGACCGGGGAATGGGGATACTGAAGCTTTCTTT. Residues: CASRPGNGDTEAFF. This rearrangement joins TRBV5-1 to TRBJ1-1, with unresolved D. Germline CDR1 and CDR2: SGHRS and YFSETQ. V gave up 5 bases and J gave up 5 bases, with 16 bases separating them. The CDR3 runs to 14 residues.

V is TRBV28 and J is TRBJ2-3; either TRBD1 or TRBD2 may fit D (5 bases each). The germline V gene encodes CDR1 MDHEN and CDR2 SYDVKM. The CDR3 runs to 11 residues. The V and J ends lost 6 bases and 11 bases respectively, with 12 bases between them. In nucleotides, the CDR3 is TGTGCCAGCAGATTAACGGGACGGCAGTATTTT. Its translation: CASRLTGRQYF.

The CDR3 protein is CASSQERQGGHEQYF. In nucleotides, the CDR3 is TGCGCCAGCAGCCAAGAACGACAGGGAGGACACGAGCAGTACTTC. The chain links TRBV4-1 to TRBJ2-7; tentative D call: TRBD1 (7 bases). V dropped 0 bases and J dropped 5 bases, with 14 bases sitting between them. The CDR3 spans 15 residues. Germline loops: CDR1 MGHRA, CDR2 YSYEKL.